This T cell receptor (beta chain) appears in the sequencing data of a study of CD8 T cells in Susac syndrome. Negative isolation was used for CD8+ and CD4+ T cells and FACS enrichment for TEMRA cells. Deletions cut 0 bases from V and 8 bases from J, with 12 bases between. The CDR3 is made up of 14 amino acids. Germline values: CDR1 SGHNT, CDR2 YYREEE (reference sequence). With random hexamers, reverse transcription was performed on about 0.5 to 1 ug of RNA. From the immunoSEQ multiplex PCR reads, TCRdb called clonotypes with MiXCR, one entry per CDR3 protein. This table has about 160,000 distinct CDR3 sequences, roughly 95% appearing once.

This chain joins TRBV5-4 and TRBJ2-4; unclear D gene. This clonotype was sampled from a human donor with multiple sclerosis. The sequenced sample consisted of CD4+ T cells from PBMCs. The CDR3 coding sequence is TGTGCCAGCAGCTTGGATTCCCGATCCGACATTCAGTACTTC. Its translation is CASSLDSRSDIQYF.